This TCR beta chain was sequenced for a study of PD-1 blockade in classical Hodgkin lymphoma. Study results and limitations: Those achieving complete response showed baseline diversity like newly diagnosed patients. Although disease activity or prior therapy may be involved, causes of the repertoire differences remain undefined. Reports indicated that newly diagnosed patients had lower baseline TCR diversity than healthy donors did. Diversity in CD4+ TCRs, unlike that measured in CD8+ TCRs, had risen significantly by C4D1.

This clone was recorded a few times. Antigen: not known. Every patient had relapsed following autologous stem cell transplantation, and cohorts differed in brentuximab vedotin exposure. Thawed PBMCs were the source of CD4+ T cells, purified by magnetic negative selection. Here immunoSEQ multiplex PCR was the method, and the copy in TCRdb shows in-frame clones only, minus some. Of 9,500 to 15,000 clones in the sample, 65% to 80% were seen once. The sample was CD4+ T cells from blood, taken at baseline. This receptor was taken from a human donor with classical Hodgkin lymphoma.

CDR3 nucleotide sequence: TGTGCCAGCAGCTCGGGGGGGTTTAGCTCCTACGAGCAGTACTTC. Translating gives CASSSGGFSSYEQYF. The V call is TRBV5-4, the J call TRBJ2-7, with 8 bases lining up with TRBD2. V was clipped by 3 bases and J by 0 bases; unmatched bases: 5. Per germline, CDR1 SGHNT and CDR2 YYREEE (reference sequence). The CDR3 has 15 amino acids.